The text below deals with one TCR beta chain. The sample comes from a study of T-cell reconstitution after alpha-beta-depleted transplantation in children. Germline CDR1 is SGHAT and CDR2 is FQDESV (reference sequence). The CDR3 runs 12 residues. Trimming removed 6 bases at V and 6 bases at J, with 8 bases between. The TCRbeta library incorporated unique molecular identifiers. MiXCR was run by TCRdb on the PCR reads, yielding one entry per CDR3 protein. The sample records about 500,000 distinct CDR3 sequences, around a third being singletons. This sequence joins TRBV11-1 and TRBJ1-4, with D unclear. This specimen was PBMCs from the stem cell graft donor, taken from the stem cell graft. The sequence derives from a human donor who donated a stem cell graft to a child with aplastic anemia. The CDR3 nucleotides read TGTGCCAGCAGTATTCAAGATGAAAAACTGTTTTTT. Translated, it gives CASSIQDEKLFF.